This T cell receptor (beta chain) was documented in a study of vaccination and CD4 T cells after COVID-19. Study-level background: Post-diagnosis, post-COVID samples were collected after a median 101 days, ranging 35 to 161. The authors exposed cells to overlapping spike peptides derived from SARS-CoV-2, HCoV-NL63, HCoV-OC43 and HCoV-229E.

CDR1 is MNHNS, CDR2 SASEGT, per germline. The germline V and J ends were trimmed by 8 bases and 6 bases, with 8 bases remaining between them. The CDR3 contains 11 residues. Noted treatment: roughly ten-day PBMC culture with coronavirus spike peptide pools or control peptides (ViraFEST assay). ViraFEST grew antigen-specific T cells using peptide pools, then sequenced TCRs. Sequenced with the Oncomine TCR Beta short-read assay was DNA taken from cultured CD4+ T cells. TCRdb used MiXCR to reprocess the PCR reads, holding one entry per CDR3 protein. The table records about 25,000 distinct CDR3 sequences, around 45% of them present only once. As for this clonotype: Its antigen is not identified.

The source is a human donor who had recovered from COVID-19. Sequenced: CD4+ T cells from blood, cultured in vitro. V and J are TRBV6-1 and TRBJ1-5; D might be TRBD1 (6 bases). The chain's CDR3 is CASGRGQPQHF. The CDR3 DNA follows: TGTGCCAGCGGCAGGGGTCAGCCCCAGCATTTT.